The present TCR beta chain was sequenced within a study of blood T cell repertoires in COVID-19. Trimming left V 5 bases short and J 14 bases short, with 17 bases between. CDR1 and CDR2 from the germline V gene are SGHRS and YFSETQ. The CDR3 loop spans 13 amino acids. Sequencing was performed with immunoSEQ multiplex PCR; in TCRdb, only in-frame clones are kept and a portion is missing. The sample has approximately 50,000 clones, 75% to 95% seen once. The sample was peripheral blood. The J gene is TRBJ1-6, the V gene TRBV5-1, with D perhaps matching TRBD1 (6 bases). This TCR derives from a man aged 45-60 years with active COVID-19. CDR3: CASSPGDQGSLHF. The CDR3 DNA follows: TGCGCCAGCAGTCCAGGGGACCAAGGCTCCCTCCACTTT.